This TCR beta chain was sequenced during a study of blood T cell repertoires in COVID-19. The CDR3 is made up of 14 amino acids. The V end was cut by 1 base, the J end by 5 bases, with 12 bases between. Germline values: CDR1 SEHNR, CDR2 FQNEAQ (reference sequence). TCRdb keeps only in-frame clones here, not all; method: immunoSEQ multiplex PCR. The sample holds over 100,000 clones; 85% to 90% are singletons and the top ten take 1.1%. The rearrangement joins TRBV7-9 to TRBJ2-7; D ambiguous. Sequencing was carried out using peripheral blood. The sequence derives from a human donor in a cohort sampled during active COVID-19. The CDR3 region has the DNA TGTGCCAGCAGCTTAGTTGGCCATGGGCACGAGCAGTACTTC. This codes for CASSLVGHGHEQYF.